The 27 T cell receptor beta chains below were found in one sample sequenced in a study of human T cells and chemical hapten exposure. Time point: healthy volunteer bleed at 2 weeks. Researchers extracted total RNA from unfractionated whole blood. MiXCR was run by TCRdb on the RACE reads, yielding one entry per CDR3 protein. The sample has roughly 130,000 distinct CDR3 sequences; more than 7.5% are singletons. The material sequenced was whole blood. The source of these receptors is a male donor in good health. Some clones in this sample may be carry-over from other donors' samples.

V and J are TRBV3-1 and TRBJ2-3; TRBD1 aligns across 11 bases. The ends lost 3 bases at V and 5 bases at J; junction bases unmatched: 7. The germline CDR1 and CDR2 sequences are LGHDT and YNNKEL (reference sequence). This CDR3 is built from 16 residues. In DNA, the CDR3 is TGTGCCAGCAGCCATAGGACAGGGGGCGCCGGAGATACGCAGTATTTT. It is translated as CASSHRTGGAGDTQYF.

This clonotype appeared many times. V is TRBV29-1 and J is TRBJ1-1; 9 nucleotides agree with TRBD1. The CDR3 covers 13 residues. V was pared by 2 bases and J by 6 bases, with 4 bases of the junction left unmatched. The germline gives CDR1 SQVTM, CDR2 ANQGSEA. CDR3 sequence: CSVENRGHPEAFF. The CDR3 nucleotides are TGCAGCGTTGAAAACAGGGGGCACCCTGAAGCTTTCTTT. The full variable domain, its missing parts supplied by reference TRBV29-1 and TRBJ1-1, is SAVISQKPSRDICQRGTSLTIQCQVDSQVTMMFWYRQQPGQSLTLIATANQGSEATYESGFVIDKFPISRPNLTFSTLTVSNMSPEDSSIYLCSVENRGHPEAFFGQGTRLTVV.

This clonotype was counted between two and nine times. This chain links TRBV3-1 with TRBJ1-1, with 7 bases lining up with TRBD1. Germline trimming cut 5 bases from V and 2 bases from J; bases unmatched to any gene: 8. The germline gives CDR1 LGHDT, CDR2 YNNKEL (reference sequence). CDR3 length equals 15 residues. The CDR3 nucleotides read TGTGCCAGCAGCGCTGAAAGACAGGGAAACACTGAAGCTTTCTTT. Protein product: CASSAERQGNTEAFF.

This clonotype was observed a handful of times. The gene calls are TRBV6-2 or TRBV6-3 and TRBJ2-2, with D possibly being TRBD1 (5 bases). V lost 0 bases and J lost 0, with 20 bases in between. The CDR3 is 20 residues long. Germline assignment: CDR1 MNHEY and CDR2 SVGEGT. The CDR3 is CASSYSGPRRQRPNTGELFF. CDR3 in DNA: TGTGCCAGCAGTTACTCCGGCCCGCGGCGACAGAGACCGAACACCGGGGAGCTGTTTTTT.

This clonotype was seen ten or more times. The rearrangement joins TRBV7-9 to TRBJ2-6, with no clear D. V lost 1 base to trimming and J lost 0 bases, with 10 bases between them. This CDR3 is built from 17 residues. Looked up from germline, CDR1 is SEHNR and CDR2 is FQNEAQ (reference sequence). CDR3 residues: CASSLEPSHSGANVLTF. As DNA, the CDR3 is TGTGCCAGCAGCTTAGAGCCTTCCCACTCTGGGGCCAACGTCCTGACTTTC.

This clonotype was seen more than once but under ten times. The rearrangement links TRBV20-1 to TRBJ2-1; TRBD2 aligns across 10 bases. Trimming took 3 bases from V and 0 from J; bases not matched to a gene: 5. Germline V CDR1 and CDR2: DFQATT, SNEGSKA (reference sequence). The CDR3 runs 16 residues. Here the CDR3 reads CSARLAGGRSYNEQFF. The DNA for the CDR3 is TGCAGTGCTAGGTTAGCGGGGGGCCGCTCCTACAATGAGCAGTTCTTC.

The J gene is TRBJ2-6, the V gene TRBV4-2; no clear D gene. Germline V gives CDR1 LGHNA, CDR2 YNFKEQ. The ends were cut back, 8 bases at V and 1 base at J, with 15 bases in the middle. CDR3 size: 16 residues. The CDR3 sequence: CASRYREGSGANVLTF. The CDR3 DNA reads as TGTGCCAGCCGATACCGCGAAGGTTCTGGGGCCAACGTCCTGACTTTC.

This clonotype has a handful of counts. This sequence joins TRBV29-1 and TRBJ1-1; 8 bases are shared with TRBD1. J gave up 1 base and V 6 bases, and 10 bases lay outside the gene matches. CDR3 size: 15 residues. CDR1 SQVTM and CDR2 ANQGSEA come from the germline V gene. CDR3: CSVAPRTGKNTEAFF. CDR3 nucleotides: TGCAGCGTGGCCCCCCGGACAGGGAAGAACACTGAAGCTTTCTTT.

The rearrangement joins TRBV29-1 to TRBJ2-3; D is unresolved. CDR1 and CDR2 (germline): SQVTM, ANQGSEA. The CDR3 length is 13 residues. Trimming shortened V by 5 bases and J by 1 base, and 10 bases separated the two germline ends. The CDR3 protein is CSVFLDGTDTQYF. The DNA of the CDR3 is TGCAGCGTTTTTCTCGACGGCACAGATACGCAGTATTTT.

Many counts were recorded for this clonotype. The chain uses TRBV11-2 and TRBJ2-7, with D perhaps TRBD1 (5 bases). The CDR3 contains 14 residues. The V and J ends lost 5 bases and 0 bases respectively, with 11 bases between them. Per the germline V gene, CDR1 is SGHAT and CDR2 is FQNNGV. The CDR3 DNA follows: TGTGCCAGCAGCCGACAGAGGAGCTCCTACGAGCAGTACTTC. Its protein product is CASSRQRSSYEQYF.

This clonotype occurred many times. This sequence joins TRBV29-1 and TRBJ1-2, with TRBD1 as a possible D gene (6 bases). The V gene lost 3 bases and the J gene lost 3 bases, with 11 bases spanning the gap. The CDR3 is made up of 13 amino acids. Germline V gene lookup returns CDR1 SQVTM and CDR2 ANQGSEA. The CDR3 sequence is CSVEARGDYGYTF. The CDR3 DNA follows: TGCAGCGTTGAGGCCAGGGGCGACTATGGCTACACCTTC.

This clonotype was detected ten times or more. Here the CDR3 reads CASSYSLAGDTGELFF. The CDR3 DNA reads as TGTGCCAGCAGTTACTCCCTAGCGGGAGATACCGGGGAGCTGTTTTTT. The chain links TRBV6-5 to TRBJ2-2; TRBD2 aligns across 10 bases. V lost 0 bases, J lost 5 bases, and 3 bases stayed unmatched. Germline CDR1 and CDR2: MNHEY and SVGAGI. CDR3 length: 16 amino acids.

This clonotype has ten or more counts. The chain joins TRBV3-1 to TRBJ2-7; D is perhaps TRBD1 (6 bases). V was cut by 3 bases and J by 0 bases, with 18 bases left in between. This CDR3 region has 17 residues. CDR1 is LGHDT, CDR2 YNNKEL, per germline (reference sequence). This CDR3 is CASSHDPLDSISYEQYF. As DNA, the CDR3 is TGTGCCAGCAGCCACGACCCCTTGGACAGCATCTCCTACGAGCAGTACTTC.

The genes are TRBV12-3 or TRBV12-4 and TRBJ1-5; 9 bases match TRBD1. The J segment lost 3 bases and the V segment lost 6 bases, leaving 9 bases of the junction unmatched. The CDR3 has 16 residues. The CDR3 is CASSYSGTGINQPQHF. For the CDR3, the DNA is TGTGCCAGCAGCTACTCCGGGACAGGGATCAATCAGCCCCAGCATTTT.

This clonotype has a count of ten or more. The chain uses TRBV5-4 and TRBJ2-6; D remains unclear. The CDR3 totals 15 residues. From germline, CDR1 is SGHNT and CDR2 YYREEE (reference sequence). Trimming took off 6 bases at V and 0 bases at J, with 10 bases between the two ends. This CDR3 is CASTIPGSGANVLTF. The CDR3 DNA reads TGTGCCAGCACCATACCGGGCTCTGGGGCCAACGTCCTGACTTTC.

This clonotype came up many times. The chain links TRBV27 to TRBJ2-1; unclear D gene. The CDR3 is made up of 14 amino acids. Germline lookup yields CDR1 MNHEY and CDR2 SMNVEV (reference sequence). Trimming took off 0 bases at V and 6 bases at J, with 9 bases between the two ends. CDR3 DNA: TGTGCCAGCAGTTTATCGACACTCCTCAATGAGCAGTTCTTC. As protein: CASSLSTLLNEQFF.

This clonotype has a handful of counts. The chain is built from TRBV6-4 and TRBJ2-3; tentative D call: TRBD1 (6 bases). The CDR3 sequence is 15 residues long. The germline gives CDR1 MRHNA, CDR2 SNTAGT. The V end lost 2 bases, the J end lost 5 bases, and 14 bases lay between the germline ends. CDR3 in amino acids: CASSDSPTGRDTQYF. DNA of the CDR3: TGTGCCAGCAGTGACAGCCCGACAGGCCGAGATACGCAGTATTTT.

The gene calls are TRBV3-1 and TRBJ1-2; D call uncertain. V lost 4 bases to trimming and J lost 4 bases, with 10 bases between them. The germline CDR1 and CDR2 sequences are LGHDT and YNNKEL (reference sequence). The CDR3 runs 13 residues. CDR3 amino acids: CASSRPGPYGYTF. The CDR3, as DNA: TGTGCCAGCAGCCGTCCGGGCCCCTATGGCTACACCTTC. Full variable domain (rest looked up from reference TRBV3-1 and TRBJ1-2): DTAVSQTPKYLVTQMGNDKSIKCEQNLGHDTMYWYKQDSKKFLKIMFSYNNKELIINETVPNRFSPKSPDKAHLNLHINSLELGDSAVYFCASSRPGPYGYTFGSGTRLTVV.

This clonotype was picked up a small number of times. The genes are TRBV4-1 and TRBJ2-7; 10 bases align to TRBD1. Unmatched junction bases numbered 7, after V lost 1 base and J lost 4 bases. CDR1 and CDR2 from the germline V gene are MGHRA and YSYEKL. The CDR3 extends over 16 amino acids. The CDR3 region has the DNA TGCGCCAGCAGCCAAGCCCCCGGGACAGGGGCGTACGAGCAGTACTTC. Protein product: CASSQAPGTGAYEQYF.

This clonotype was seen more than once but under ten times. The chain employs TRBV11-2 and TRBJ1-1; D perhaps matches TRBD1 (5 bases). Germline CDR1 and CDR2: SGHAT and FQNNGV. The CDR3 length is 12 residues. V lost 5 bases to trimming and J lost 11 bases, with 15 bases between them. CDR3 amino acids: CASSRGTAEAFF. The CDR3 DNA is TGTGCCAGCAGCCGCGGGACGGCCGAGGCTTTCTTT.

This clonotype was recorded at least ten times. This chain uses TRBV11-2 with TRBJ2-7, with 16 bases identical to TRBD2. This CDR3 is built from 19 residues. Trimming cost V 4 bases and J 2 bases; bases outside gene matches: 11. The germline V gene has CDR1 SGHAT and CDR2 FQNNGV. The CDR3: CASSSMGLAGGPTTYEQYF. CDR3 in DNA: TGTGCCAGCAGCTCCATGGGACTAGCGGGAGGGCCTACCACCTACGAGCAGTACTTC.

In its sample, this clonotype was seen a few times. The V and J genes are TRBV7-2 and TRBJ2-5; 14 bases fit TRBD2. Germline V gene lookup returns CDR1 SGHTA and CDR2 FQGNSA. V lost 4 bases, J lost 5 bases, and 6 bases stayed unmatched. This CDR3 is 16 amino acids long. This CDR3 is CASSSPGLAGDETQYF. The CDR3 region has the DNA TGTGCCAGCAGCTCCCCGGGACTAGCGGGGGATGAGACCCAGTACTTC.

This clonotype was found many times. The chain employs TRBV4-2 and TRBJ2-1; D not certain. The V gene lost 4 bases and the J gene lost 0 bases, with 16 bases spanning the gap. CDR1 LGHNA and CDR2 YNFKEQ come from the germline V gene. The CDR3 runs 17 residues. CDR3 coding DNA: TGTGCCAGCAGCCGCCGTTCGAGCGAAAGCTCCTACAATGAGCAGTTCTTC. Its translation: CASSRRSSESSYNEQFF.

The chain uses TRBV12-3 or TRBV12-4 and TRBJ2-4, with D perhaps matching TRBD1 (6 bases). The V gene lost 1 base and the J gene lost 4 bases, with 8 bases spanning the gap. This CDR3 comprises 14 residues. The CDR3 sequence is CASSLGTVKNIQYF. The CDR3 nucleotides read TGTGCCAGCAGTTTAGGGACAGTTAAAAACATTCAGTACTTC.

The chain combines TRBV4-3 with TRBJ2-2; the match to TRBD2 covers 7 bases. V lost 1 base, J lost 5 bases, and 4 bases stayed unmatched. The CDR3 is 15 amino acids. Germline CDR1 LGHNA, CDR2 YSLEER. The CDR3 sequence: CASSQGGLGTGELFF. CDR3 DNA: TGCGCCAGCAGCCAAGGAGGACTAGGGACCGGGGAGCTGTTTTTT.

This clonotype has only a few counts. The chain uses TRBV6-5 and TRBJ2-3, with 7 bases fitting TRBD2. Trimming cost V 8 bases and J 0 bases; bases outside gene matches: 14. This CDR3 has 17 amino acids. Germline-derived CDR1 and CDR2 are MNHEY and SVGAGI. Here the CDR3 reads CASRSGEILTSTDTQYF. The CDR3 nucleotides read TGTGCCAGCCGCAGCGGGGAAATATTAACTAGCACAGATACGCAGTATTTT.

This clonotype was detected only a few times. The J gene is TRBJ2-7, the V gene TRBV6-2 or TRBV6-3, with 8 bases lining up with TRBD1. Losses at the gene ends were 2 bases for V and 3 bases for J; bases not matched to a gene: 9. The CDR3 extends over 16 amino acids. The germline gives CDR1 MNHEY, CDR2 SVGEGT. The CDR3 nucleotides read TGTGCCAGCAGTTACGCGGCAGGGGGCGCGGACTACGAGCAGTACTTC. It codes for CASSYAAGGADYEQYF.